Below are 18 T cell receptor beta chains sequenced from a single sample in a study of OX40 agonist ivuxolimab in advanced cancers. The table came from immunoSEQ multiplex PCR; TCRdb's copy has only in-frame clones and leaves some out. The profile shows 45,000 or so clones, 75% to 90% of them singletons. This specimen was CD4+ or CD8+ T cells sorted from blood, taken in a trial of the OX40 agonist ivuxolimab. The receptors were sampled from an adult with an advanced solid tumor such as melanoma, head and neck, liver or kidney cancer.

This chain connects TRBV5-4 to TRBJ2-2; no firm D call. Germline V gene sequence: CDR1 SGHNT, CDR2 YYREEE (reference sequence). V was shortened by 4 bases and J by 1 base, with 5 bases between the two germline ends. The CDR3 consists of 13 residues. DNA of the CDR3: TGTGCCAGCAGCACAGAGAACACCGGGGAGCTGTTTTTT. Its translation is CASSTENTGELFF.

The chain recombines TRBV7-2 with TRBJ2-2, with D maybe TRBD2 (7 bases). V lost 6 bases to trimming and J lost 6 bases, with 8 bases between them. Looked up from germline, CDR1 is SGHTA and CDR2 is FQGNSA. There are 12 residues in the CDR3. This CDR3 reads CASRGGPGELFF. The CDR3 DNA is TGTGCCAGCAGGGGGGGGCCCGGGGAGCTGTTTTTT.

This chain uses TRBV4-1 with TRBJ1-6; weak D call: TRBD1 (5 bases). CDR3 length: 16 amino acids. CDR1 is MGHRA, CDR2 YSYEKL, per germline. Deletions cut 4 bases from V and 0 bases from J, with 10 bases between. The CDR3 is CASSRGESSYNSPLHF. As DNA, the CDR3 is TGCGCCAGCAGCCGGGGGGAGAGCTCCTATAATTCACCCCTCCACTTT.

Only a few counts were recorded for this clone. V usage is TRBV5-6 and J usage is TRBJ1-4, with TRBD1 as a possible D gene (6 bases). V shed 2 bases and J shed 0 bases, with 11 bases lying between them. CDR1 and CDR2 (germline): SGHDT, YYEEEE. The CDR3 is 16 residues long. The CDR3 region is CASSLLQGTTNEKLFF. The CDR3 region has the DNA TGTGCCAGCAGCTTATTACAGGGAACAACTAATGAAAAACTGTTTTTT.

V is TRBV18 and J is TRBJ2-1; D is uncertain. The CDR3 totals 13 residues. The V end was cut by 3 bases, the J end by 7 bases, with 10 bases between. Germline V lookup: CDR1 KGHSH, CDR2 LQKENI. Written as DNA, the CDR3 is TGTGCCAGCTCACCGACAACAGAAAATGAGCAGTTCTTC. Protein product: CASSPTTENEQFF.

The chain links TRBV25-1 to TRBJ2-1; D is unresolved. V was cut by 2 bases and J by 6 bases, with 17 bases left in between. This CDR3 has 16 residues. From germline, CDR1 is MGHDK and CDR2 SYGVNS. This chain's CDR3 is CASSERLIGRPNEQFF. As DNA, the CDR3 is TGTGCCAGCAGTGAAAGGTTAATCGGCCGCCCCAATGAGCAGTTCTTC.

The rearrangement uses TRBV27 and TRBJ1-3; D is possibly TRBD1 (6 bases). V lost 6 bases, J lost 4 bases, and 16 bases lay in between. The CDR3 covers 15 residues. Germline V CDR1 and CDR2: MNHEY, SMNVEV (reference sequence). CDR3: CASSRTGTFGNTIYF. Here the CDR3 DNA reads TGTGCCAGCAGCCGTACTGGGACATTCGGAAACACCATATATTTT.

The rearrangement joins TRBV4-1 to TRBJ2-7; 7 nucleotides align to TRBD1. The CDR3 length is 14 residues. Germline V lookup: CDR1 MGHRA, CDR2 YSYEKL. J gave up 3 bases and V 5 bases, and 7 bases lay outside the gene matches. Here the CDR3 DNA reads TGCGCCAGCAGCTTAGGGACAGAAAACTACGAGCAGTACTTC. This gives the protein CASSLGTENYEQYF.

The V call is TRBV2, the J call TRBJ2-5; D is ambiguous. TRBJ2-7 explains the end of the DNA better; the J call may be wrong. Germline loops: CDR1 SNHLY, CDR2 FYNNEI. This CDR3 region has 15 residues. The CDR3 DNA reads TGTGCCAGCAGTGAGGGCCATAAGGGCTCCTACGAGCAGTACTTC. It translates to CASSEGHKGSYEQYF.

The CDR3, as DNA: TGTGCCAGCAGCTTAGTGTCTAGCGGGGATTTTACCTACGAGCAGTACTTC. Residues: CASSLVSSGDFTYEQYF. The chain links TRBV7-9 to TRBJ2-7; TRBD2 agrees at 9 bases. CDR3 length equals 17 residues. Germline V CDR1 and CDR2: SEHNR, FQNEAQ (reference sequence). J gave up 2 bases and V 1 base, and 9 bases lay outside the gene matches.

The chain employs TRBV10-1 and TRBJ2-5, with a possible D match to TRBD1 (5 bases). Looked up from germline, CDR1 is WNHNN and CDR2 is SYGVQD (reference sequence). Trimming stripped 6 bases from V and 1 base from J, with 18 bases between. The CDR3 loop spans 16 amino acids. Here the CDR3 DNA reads TGCGCCAGCAGCCGCGAGAGTGGGGCAGGCCAAGAGACCCAGTACTTC. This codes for CASSRESGAGQETQYF.

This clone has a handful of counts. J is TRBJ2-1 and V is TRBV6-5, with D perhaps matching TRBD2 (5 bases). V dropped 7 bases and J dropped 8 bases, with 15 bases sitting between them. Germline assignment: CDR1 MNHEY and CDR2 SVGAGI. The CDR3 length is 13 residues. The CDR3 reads CASTGLSRYEQFF. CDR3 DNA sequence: TGTGCCAGCACTGGACTGTCGAGGTATGAGCAGTTCTTC.

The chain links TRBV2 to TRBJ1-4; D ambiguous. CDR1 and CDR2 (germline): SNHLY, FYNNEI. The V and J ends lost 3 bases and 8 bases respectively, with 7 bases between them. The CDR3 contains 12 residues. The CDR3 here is CASSDPPEKLFF. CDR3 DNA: TGTGCCAGCAGTGATCCCCCGGAAAAACTGTTTTTT.

The CDR3 loop is CAWRPRSSGNTIYF. The CDR3 bases are TGTGCCTGGAGACCCCGGAGCTCTGGAAACACCATATATTTT. This chain links TRBV30 with TRBJ1-3; D unclear. CDR3 size: 14 residues. Trimming removed 3 bases from V and 0 bases from J, with 9 bases in between. Germline lookup yields CDR1 GTSNPN and CDR2 SVGIG (reference sequence).

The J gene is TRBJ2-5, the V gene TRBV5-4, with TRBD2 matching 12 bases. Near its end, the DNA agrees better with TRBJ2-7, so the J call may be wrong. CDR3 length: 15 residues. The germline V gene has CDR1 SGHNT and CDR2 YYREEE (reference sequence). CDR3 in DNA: TGTGCCAGCAGCCCCAGGACTAGCGGGAATTACGAGCAGTACTTC. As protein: CASSPRTSGNYEQYF.

The DNA for the CDR3 is TGTGCCAGCAGCGTAGGATCCCTGGGGGGGGCGTATGAGCAGTTCTTC. Its protein product is CASSVGSLGGAYEQFF. J is TRBJ2-1 and V is TRBV9; TRBD2 is a possible D gene (7 bases). The ends were cut back, 0 bases at V and 8 bases at J, with 18 bases in the middle. The CDR3 covers 16 residues. CDR1 and CDR2 (germline): SGDLS, YYNGEE. Together with reference TRBV9 and TRBJ2-1, the CDR3 gives the full variable domain: DSGVTQTPKHLITATGQRVTLRCSPRSGDLSVYWYQQSLDQGLQFLIQYYNGEERAKGNILERFSAQQFPDLHSELNLSSLELGDSALYFCASSVGSLGGAYEQFFGPGTRLTVL.

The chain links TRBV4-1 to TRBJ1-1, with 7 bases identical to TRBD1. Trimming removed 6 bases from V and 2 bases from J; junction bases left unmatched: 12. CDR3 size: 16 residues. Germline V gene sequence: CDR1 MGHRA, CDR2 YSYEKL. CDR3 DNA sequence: TGCGCCAGCAGATCGCACGGGACAGCAAAAAACACTGAAGCTTTCTTT. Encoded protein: CASRSHGTAKNTEAFF.

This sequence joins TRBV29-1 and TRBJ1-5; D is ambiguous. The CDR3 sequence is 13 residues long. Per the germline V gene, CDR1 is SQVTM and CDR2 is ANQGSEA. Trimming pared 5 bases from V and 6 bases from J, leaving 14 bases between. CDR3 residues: CSVRSGEGQPQHF. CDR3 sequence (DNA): TGCAGCGTTCGGTCCGGGGAAGGTCAGCCCCAGCATTTT.